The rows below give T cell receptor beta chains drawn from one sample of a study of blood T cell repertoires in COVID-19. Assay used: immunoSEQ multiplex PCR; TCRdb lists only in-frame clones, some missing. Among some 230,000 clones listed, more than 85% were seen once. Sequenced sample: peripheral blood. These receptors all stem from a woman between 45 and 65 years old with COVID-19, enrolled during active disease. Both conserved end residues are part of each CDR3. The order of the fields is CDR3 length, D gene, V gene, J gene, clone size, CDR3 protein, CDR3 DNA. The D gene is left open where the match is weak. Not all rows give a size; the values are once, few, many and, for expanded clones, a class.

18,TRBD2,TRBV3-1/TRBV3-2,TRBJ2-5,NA,CASSQEVAGSTNHETQYF,TGTGCCAGCAGCCAAGAGGTAGCGGGGTCCACGAACCACGAGACCCAGTACTTC
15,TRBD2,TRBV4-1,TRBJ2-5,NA,CASSPAGGHLETQYF,TGCGCCAGCAGCCCAGCGGGGGGGCACTTAGAGACCCAGTACTTC
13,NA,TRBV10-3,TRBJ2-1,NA,CAISESQRDEQFF,TGTGCCATCAGTGAGTCCCAGCGGGATGAGCAGTTCTTC
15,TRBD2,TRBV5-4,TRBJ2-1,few,CASSLAGGRYNEQFF,TGTGCCAGCAGCTTGGCGGGGGGTCGCTACAATGAGCAGTTCTTC
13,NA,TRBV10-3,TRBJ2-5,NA,CAIRGGQQETQYF,TGTGCCATCAGGGGTGGACAGCAAGAGACCCAGTACTTC
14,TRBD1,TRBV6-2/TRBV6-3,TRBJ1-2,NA,CASSYSGQAYGYTF,TGTGCCAGCAGTTACTCGGGACAGGCCTATGGCTACACCTTC
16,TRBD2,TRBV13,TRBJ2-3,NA,CASSLGERGHADTQYF,TGTGCCAGCAGCTTAGGTGAGCGGGGCCATGCAGATACGCAGTATTTT
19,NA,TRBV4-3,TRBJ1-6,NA,CASSLWTETGAFYNSPLHF,TGCGCCAGCAGCTTATGGACGGAGACAGGAGCCTTCTATAATTCACCCCTCCACTTT
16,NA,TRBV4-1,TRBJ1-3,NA,CASSQGLAAGGNTIYF,TGCGCCAGCAGCCAAGGATTGGCGGCGGGGGGAAACACCATATATTTT
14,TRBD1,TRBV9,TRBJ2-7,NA,CASSPDRGAWEQYF,TGTGCCAGCAGCCCCGACAGGGGAGCATGGGAGCAGTACTTC
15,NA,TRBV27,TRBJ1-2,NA,CASSLSIGQNYGYTF,TGTGCCAGCAGTTTATCCATTGGACAAAACTATGGCTACACCTTC
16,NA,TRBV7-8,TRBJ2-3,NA,CASRQKVASFTDTQYF,TGTGCCAGCAGGCAGAAAGTGGCTAGTTTTACAGATACGCAGTATTTT
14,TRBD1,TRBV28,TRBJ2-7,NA,CASSSRGQGYEQYF,TGTGCCAGCAGTTCGAGGGGACAGGGCTACGAGCAGTACTTC
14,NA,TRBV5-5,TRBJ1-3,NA,CASSFTVSGNTIYF,TGTGCCAGCAGCTTCACGGTCTCTGGAAACACCATATATTTT
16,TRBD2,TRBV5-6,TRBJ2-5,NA,CASSRTSGGAQETQYF,TGTGCCAGCAGCAGGACTAGCGGGGGGGCCCAAGAGACCCAGTACTTC
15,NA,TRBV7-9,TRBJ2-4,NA,CASSLSETQQNIQYF,TGTGCCAGCAGCTTATCCGAGACACAACAAAACATTCAGTACTTC